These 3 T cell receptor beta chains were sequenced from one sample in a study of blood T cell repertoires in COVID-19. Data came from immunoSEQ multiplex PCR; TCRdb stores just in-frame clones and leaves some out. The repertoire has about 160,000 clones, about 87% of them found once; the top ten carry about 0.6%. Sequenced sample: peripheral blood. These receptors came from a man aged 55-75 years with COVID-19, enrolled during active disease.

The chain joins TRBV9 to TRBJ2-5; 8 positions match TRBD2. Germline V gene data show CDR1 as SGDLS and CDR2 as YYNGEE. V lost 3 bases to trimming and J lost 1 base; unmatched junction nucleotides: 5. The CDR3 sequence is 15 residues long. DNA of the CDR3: TGTGCCAGCAGCGCCTTCACTAGCGGCCAAGAGACCCAGTACTTC. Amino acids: CASSAFTSGQETQYF.

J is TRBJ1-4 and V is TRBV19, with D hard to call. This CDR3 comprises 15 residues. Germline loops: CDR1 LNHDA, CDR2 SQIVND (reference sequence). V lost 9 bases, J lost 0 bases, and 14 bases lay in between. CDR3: CASSLQSATNEKLFF. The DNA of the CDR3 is TGTGCCAGCAGCTTACAGAGTGCAACTAATGAAAAACTGTTTTTT.

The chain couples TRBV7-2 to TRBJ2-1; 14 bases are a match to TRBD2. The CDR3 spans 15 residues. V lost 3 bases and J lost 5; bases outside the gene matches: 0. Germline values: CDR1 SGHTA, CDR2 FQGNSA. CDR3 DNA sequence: TGTGCCAGCAGCTTGACTAGCGGGGGGGACAATGAGCAGTTCTTC. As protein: CASSLTSGGDNEQFF.